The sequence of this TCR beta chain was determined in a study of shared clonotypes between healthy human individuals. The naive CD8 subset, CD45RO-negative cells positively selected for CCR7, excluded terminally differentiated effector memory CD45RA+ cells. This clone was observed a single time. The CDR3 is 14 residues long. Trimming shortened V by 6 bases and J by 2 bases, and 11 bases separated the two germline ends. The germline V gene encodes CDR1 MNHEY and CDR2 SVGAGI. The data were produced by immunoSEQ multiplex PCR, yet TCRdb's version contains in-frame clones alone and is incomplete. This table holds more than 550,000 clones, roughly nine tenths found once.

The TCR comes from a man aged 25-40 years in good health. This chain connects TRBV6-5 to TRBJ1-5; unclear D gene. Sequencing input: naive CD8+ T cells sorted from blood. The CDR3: CASSSLEGNQPQHF. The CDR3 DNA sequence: TGTGCCAGCAGCTCCCTTGAGGGCAATCAGCCCCAGCATTTT.